Below are 28 T cell receptor beta chains sequenced from a single sample in a study of blood T cell repertoires in COVID-19 (dated by TCRdb to 2020 to 2022). Preparation of the library involved the immunoSEQ multiplex PCR assay. Drawn from immuneACCESS, this table holds only the in-frame rearrangements with V and J called that TCRdb kept. Clones are partly lost; checked studies trace under half to an unresolved V gene and leave the rest unexplained. This sample is represented by roughly 90,000 clones; roughly 85% of them were singletons. The top ten hold 35% to 40% of the sample. The sequencing input was peripheral blood. These TCRs come from a man older than 75 with acute or convalescent COVID-19.

The chain links TRBV6-5 to TRBJ1-1, with a tentative D call TRBD1 (6 bases). This CDR3 contains 12 residues. V lost 6 bases and J lost 5, with 10 bases in between. In germline, CDR1 is MNHEY, CDR2 SVGAGI. The chain's CDR3 is CASSRTDTEAFF. The DNA of the CDR3 is TGTGCCAGCAGCCGGACAGATACTGAAGCTTTCTTT.

This clone came up a few times. The rearrangement uses TRBV9 and TRBJ1-3, with no clear D. CDR3 length: 15 residues. Germline lookup yields CDR1 SGDLS and CDR2 YYNGEE. Trimming removed 5 bases at V and 0 bases at J, with 12 bases between. The CDR3 reads CASSLDGSSGNTIYF. DNA for the CDR3: TGTGCCAGCAGTCTAGATGGGAGCTCTGGAAACACCATATATTTT.

The rearrangement links TRBV29-1 to TRBJ1-1; no firm D call. Germline V CDR1 and CDR2: SQVTM, ANQGSEA. Trimming stripped 7 bases from V and 0 bases from J, with 12 bases between. This CDR3 spans 13 amino acids. CDR3 nucleotides: TGCAGCGGGAGAACTAGGATGAACACTGAAGCTTTCTTT. Residues: CSGRTRMNTEAFF.

The rearrangement links TRBV27 to TRBJ2-5; 8 bases are a match to TRBD1. The CDR3 runs 14 residues. Trimming removed 5 bases from V and 5 bases from J; junction bases left unmatched: 7. The V gene's germline CDR1 is MNHEY and CDR2 SMNVEV (reference sequence). The CDR3 protein is CASSLRTGRETQYF. The CDR3 DNA is TGTGCCAGCAGTCTTAGGACAGGGCGGGAGACCCAGTACTTC.

The V and J genes are TRBV18 and TRBJ2-1; 11 positions agree with TRBD2. The CDR3 extends over 17 amino acids. From germline, CDR1 is KGHSH and CDR2 LQKENI. The V and J ends lost 2 bases and 7 bases, in that order; junction bases with no gene match: 10. This CDR3 reads CASSPILGTSGTNEQFF. The CDR3 DNA reads as TGTGCCAGCTCACCAATTCTCGGGACTAGCGGCACAAATGAGCAGTTCTTC.

V usage is TRBV9 and J usage is TRBJ2-3; D unresolved. The CDR3 has 15 residues. The germline V gene has CDR1 SGDLS and CDR2 YYNGEE. Trimming took off 2 bases at V and 2 bases at J, with 12 bases between the two ends. The CDR3 DNA reads as TGTGCCAGCAGCGTTGAGGCGGATTCCACAGATACGCAGTATTTT. It codes for CASSVEADSTDTQYF.

This chain connects TRBV5-4 to TRBJ2-2; unclear D gene. Between the trimmed V and J ends, which lost 7 bases and 0 bases, there was a span of 10 bases. CDR1 is SGHNT and CDR2 is YYREEE in the germline V gene (reference sequence). The CDR3 has 14 amino acids. CDR3 sequence (DNA): TGTGCCAGCCTACCGGAGCCGAACACCGGGGAGCTGTTTTTT. The encoded protein is CASLPEPNTGELFF.

The genes are TRBV19 and TRBJ1-2; 9 positions match TRBD1. The CDR3 runs to 14 residues. CDR1 and CDR2 (germline): LNHDA, SQIVND (reference sequence). The V and J ends lost 4 bases and 6 bases, in that order; junction bases with no gene match: 6. The CDR3 spells CASSTGTGLDGYTF. CDR3 in DNA: TGTGCCAGTAGTACAGGGACAGGGTTAGATGGCTACACCTTC.

V and J are TRBV27 and TRBJ1-5; D is unclear. The germline V gene encodes CDR1 MNHEY and CDR2 SMNVEV (reference sequence). V was cut by 5 bases and J by 9 bases, with 20 bases left in between. The CDR3 totals 15 residues. CDR3 sequence: CASSPGGAWNLPQHF. Here the CDR3 DNA reads TGTGCCAGCAGTCCGGGAGGCGCCTGGAATTTGCCCCAGCATTTT.

The rearrangement joins TRBV2 to TRBJ1-4, with 10 positions matching TRBD1. In germline, CDR1 is SNHLY, CDR2 FYNNEI. J gave up 8 bases and V 6 bases, and 6 bases lay outside the gene matches. The CDR3 runs 14 residues. The CDR3 region is CASRPTGGTEKLFF. The CDR3 nucleotides read TGTGCCAGCAGGCCGACAGGGGGCACCGAAAAACTGTTTTTT.

The chain links TRBV6-5 to TRBJ2-3; D call uncertain. Germline CDR1 and CDR2: MNHEY and SVGAGI. The CDR3 sequence is 14 residues long. With 6 bases removed from V and 0 bases from J, the gap between germline ends came to 10 bases. The CDR3 nucleotides are TGTGCCAGCAGCCGTAGTCATAGCACAGATACGCAGTATTTT. The encoded protein is CASSRSHSTDTQYF.

This clone was seen only a few times. The chain has TRBV28 and TRBJ1-2; 9 positions agree with TRBD1. V was clipped by 3 bases and J by 7 bases; unmatched bases: 9. The CDR3 contains 15 residues. The germline gives CDR1 MDHEN, CDR2 SYDVKM. The CDR3 protein is CASSLGKYRGLGYTF. The DNA of the CDR3 is TGTGCCAGCAGTTTGGGTAAATACAGGGGGCTTGGCTACACCTTC.

This clone was counted only a few times. The genes are TRBV19 and TRBJ1-2, with a possible D match to TRBD1 (5 bases). CDR1 and CDR2 (germline): LNHDA, SQIVND (reference sequence). This CDR3 spans 14 amino acids. Trimming removed 3 bases at V and 2 bases at J, with 10 bases between. The CDR3 coding sequence is TGTGCCAGTAGTATGCTACAGGCGAACTATGGCTACACCTTC. It yields the protein CASSMLQANYGYTF.

The rearrangement uses TRBV19 and TRBJ1-4, with D possibly TRBD1 on 6 matching bases. The germline gives CDR1 LNHDA, CDR2 SQIVND (reference sequence). CDR3 length: 15 amino acids. Trimming left V 0 bases short and J 4 bases short, with 9 bases between. The CDR3 here is CASSIDRTDNEKLFF. The CDR3 DNA reads as TGTGCCAGTAGTATAGACCGGACAGATAATGAAAAACTGTTTTTT. Supplemented by reference TRBV19 and TRBJ1-4, the full variable domain reads DGGITQSPKYLFRKEGQNVTLSCEQNLNHDAMYWYRQDPGQGLRLIYYSQIVNDFQKGDIAEGYSVSREKKESFPLTVTSAQKNPTAFYLCASSIDRTDNEKLFFGSGTQLSVL.

Written as DNA, the CDR3 is TGCAGCGTGGCAATCAGGGCAGGGGGCATGTACGAGCAGTACTTC. This translates into CSVAIRAGGMYEQYF. The V and J genes are TRBV29-1 and TRBJ2-7, with 8 nucleotides matching TRBD1. The V segment lost 6 bases and the J segment 4 bases; nucleotides outside the gene matches: 14. CDR1 SQVTM and CDR2 ANQGSEA come from the germline V gene. The CDR3 consists of 15 residues.

The chain recombines TRBV3-1 (or the pseudogene TRBV3-2) with TRBJ2-1; 14 positions match TRBD2. Trimming cost V 2 bases and J 6 bases; bases outside gene matches: 6. The CDR3 extends over 17 amino acids. Per the germline V gene, CDR1 is LGHDT and CDR2 is YNNKEL (reference sequence). CDR3 nucleotides: TGTGCCAGCAGCCAACCACGGGGACTAGCGGGAGTCAATGAGCAGTTCTTC. It specifies CASSQPRGLAGVNEQFF.

The chain joins TRBV19 to TRBJ1-2; weak D call: TRBD1 (6 bases). Germline values: CDR1 LNHDA, CDR2 SQIVND (reference sequence). This CDR3 has 15 residues. V shed 8 bases and J shed 6 bases, with 22 bases lying between them. CDR3 in amino acids: CASSSLRTGLHGYTF. CDR3 sequence (DNA): TGTGCCAGTTCCTCCCTTCGAACAGGGTTACATGGCTACACCTTC. The whole variable domain, remainder taken from reference TRBV19 and TRBJ1-2, is DGGITQSPKYLFRKEGQNVTLSCEQNLNHDAMYWYRQDPGQGLRLIYYSQIVNDFQKGDIAEGYSVSREKKESFPLTVTSAQKNPTAFYLCASSSLRTGLHGYTFGSGTRLTVV.

This rearrangement joins TRBV24-1 to TRBJ2-2; TRBD2 matches at 10 bases. The V segment lost 9 bases and the J segment 2 bases; nucleotides outside the gene matches: 2. Germline V CDR1 and CDR2: KGHDR, SFDVKD. The CDR3 has 14 amino acids. The CDR3 region has the DNA TGTGCCACCGGACTAGCGGTTAACACCGGGGAGCTGTTTTTT. This codes for CATGLAVNTGELFF.

The chain employs TRBV2 and TRBJ2-5; the D is unclear. From germline, CDR1 is SNHLY and CDR2 FYNNEI. The CDR3 is made up of 13 amino acids. V was pared by 7 bases and J by 2 bases, with 11 bases between. The CDR3 protein is CASTRTDQETQYF. CDR3 coding DNA: TGTGCCAGCACACGTACAGATCAAGAGACCCAGTACTTC. Supplemented by reference TRBV2 and TRBJ2-5, the full variable domain reads EPEVTQTPSHQVTQMGQEVILRCVPISNHLYFYWYRQILGQKVEFLVSFYNNEISEKSEIFDDQFSVERPDGSNFTLKIRSTKLEDSAMYFCASTRTDQETQYFGPGTRLLVL.

V and J are TRBV25-1 and TRBJ2-5; D not certain. Germline CDR1 MGHDK, CDR2 SYGVNS. V dropped 6 bases and J dropped 5 bases, with 13 bases sitting between them. The CDR3 length is 13 residues. CDR3 in DNA: TGTGCCAGCAGGGGCCTGTCATGGGAGACCCAGTACTTC. Translation: CASRGLSWETQYF.

This clone turned up a few times. The gene calls are TRBV25-1 and TRBJ1-3; 9 bases are shared with TRBD1. From germline, CDR1 is MGHDK and CDR2 SYGVNS. This CDR3 has 16 residues. After removal of 1 base from V and 2 bases from J, the junction contained 3 bases not matched to a gene. In nucleotides, the CDR3 is TGTGCCAGCAGTGAATCGCGACAGGGGGCTGGAAACACCATATATTTT. Translating gives CASSESRQGAGNTIYF.

This clone was detected a few times. The chain combines TRBV27 with TRBJ1-6; D uncertain. V was clipped by 0 bases and J by 9 bases, with 6 bases between them. Looked up from germline, CDR1 is MNHEY and CDR2 is SMNVEV (reference sequence). This CDR3 is 13 amino acids long. The CDR3 coding sequence is TGTGCCAGCAGTTTATCTGAGGTTTCACCCCTCCACTTT. It codes for CASSLSEVSPLHF.

The chain carries TRBV5-4 and TRBJ2-1; 9 bases are shared with TRBD1. The V segment lost 2 bases and the J segment 13 bases; nucleotides outside the gene matches: 4. The CDR3 runs to 12 residues. In germline, CDR1 is SGHNT, CDR2 YYREEE (reference sequence). The CDR3: CASSFDRGKQFF. CDR3 sequence (DNA): TGTGCCAGCAGCTTTGACAGGGGGAAACAGTTCTTC.

This rearrangement joins TRBV19 to TRBJ2-7; D gene uncertain. There are 13 residues in the CDR3. V shed 5 bases and J shed 2 bases, with 10 bases lying between them. The germline gives CDR1 LNHDA, CDR2 SQIVND (reference sequence). CDR3 nucleotides: TGTGCCAGTAGTCCTGGCCGGGCCTACGAGCAGTACTTC. Translating it yields CASSPGRAYEQYF.

The rearrangement links TRBV6-1 to TRBJ1-2, with D unresolved. The germline CDR1 and CDR2 sequences are MNHNS and SASEGT. The CDR3 is 11 amino acids. Trimming took off 3 bases at V and 8 bases at J, with 7 bases between the two ends. CDR3 sequence reads: CASSDAVGYTF. In nucleotides, the CDR3 is TGTGCCAGCAGTGACGCGGTAGGCTACACCTTC.

The CDR3 sequence is CASSLRGTSGGTEQFF. CDR3 sequence (DNA): TGTGCCAGCAGCCTCCGCGGGACTAGCGGGGGGACTGAGCAGTTCTTC. J is TRBJ2-1 and V is TRBV9, with 15 bases that match TRBD2. Unmatched junction bases numbered 8, after V lost 4 bases and J lost 9 bases. From germline, CDR1 is SGDLS and CDR2 YYNGEE. This CDR3 contains 16 residues.

The chain is built from TRBV20-1 and TRBJ2-7, with a tentative D call TRBD1 (5 bases). The CDR3 sequence is 11 residues long. Trimming pared 8 bases from V and 4 bases from J, leaving 12 bases between. CDR1 is DFQATT, CDR2 SNEGSKA, per germline (reference sequence). The CDR3 DNA sequence: TGCAGTTGCAGGGCAGGGTACGAGCAGTACTTC. It specifies CSCRAGYEQYF.

CDR3 in amino acids: CASRETGGNTEAFF. DNA for the CDR3: TGTGCCAGTAGGGAGACAGGGGGCAACACTGAAGCTTTCTTT. The chain employs TRBV19 and TRBJ1-1; TRBD1 aligns across 10 bases. V shed 6 bases and J 2 bases; nucleotides not matched to a gene: 3. CDR3 length equals 14 residues. From germline, CDR1 is LNHDA and CDR2 SQIVND (reference sequence).